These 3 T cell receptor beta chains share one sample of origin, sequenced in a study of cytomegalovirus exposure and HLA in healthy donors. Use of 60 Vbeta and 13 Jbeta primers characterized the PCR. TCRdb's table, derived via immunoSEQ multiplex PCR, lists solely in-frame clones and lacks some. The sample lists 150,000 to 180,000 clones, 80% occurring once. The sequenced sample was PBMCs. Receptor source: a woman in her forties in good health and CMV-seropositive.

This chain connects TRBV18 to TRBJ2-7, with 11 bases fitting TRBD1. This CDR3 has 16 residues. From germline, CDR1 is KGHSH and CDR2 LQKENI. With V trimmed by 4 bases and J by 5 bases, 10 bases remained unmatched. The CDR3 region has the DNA TGTGCCAGCTCACGCAACCCAAGGACAGGGGGCGACGAGCAGTACTTC. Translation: CASSRNPRTGGDEQYF.

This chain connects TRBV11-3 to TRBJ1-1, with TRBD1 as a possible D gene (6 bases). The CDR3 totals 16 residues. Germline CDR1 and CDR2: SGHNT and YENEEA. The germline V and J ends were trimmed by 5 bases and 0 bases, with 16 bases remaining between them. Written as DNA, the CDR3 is TGTGCCAGCAGCCATTTACTAGGACAGATGAACACTGAAGCTTTCTTT. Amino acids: CASSHLLGQMNTEAFF.

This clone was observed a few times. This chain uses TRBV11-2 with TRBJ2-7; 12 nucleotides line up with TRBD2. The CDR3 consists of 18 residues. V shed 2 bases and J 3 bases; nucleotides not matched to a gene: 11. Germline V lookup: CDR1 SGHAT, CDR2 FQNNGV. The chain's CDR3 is CASSLTRGRLAGDYEQYF. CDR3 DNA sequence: TGTGCCAGCAGCTTAACAAGGGGGCGACTAGCGGGAGACTACGAGCAGTACTTC. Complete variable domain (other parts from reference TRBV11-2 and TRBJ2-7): EAGVAQSPRYKIIEKRQSVAFWCNPISGHATLYWYQQILGQGPKLLIQFQNNGVVDDSQLPKDRFSAERLKGVDSTLKIQPAKLEDSAVYLCASSLTRGRLAGDYEQYFGPGTRLTVT.